Below, 19 T cell receptor beta chains from the same sample are listed, as sequenced in a study of cytomegalovirus exposure and HLA in healthy donors. Use of 60 Vbeta and 13 Jbeta primers characterized the PCR. Assay used: immunoSEQ multiplex PCR; TCRdb lists only in-frame clones, some missing. The table lists over 150,000 clones, about two thirds of them singletons. Sequenced material: PBMCs. The source is a woman in her twenties or thirties in good health and CMV-seronegative.

The chain recombines TRBV19 with TRBJ2-3; the match to TRBD1 covers 8 bases. V shed 5 bases, J shed 5 bases, and the junction held 3 bases outside the gene matches. The CDR3 consists of 13 residues. The V gene's germline CDR1 is LNHDA and CDR2 SQIVND (reference sequence). The DNA for the CDR3 is TGTGCCAGTAGTCAGGGGGCGCAAGATACGCAGTATTTT. This gives the protein CASSQGAQDTQYF.

The J gene is TRBJ2-5, the V gene TRBV7-2; 10 bases fit TRBD2. The J call may not be correct, given that the DNA end is closer to TRBJ2-7. CDR1 is SGHTA and CDR2 is FQGNSA in the germline V gene. The CDR3 is made up of 14 amino acids. CDR3 nucleotides: TGTGCCAGCAGCCGTAGCGGGGGGAGATACGAGCAGTACTTC. Protein: CASSRSGGRYEQYF.

The chain links TRBV4-3 to TRBJ1-5; perhaps TRBD1 as D (6 bases). The CDR3 totals 16 residues. Germline V gene sequence: CDR1 LGHNA, CDR2 YSLEER. The V and J ends lost 2 bases and 7 bases respectively, with 18 bases between them. CDR3 bases: TGCGCCAGCAGCCAAAACAGGGAATGGGGTTTCCAGCCCCAGCATTTT. The encoded protein is CASSQNREWGFQPQHF.

This chain connects TRBV30 to TRBJ2-7, with 9 bases fitting TRBD1. The junction had 7 bases not matched to a gene; V was cut back by 5 bases and J by 2 bases. CDR1 GTSNPN and CDR2 SVGIG come from the germline V gene (reference sequence). The CDR3 is 14 amino acids. Here the CDR3 DNA reads TGTGCCTGGCAACCGGGACAGGGTCCCTACGAGCAGTACTTC. Amino acid sequence: CAWQPGQGPYEQYF.

This rearrangement joins TRBV6-5 to TRBJ2-7; 9 nucleotides match TRBD2. Looked up from germline, CDR1 is MNHEY and CDR2 is SVGAGI. V shed 6 bases, J shed 4 bases, and the junction held 7 bases outside the gene matches. There are 14 residues in the CDR3. In DNA, the CDR3 is TGTGCCAGCAGGGTAGCGGGAGCGATATACGAGCAGTACTTC. Encoded protein: CASRVAGAIYEQYF.

The V gene is TRBV28, the J gene TRBJ1-5; 7 bases line up with TRBD1. V lost 8 bases to trimming and J lost 1 base; unmatched junction nucleotides: 11. CDR1 and CDR2 (germline): MDHEN, SYDVKM. The CDR3 is made up of 16 amino acids. The CDR3 nucleotides are TGTGCCAGCGGGACCCCGACAGGGCTGAGCAATCAGCCCCAGCATTTT. Translating gives CASGTPTGLSNQPQHF.

The rearrangement uses TRBV5-1 and TRBJ2-1; the match to TRBD2 covers 7 bases. This CDR3 is 16 amino acids long. J lost 3 bases, V lost 0 bases, and 6 bases had no gene match. Germline V gene data show CDR1 as SGHRS and CDR2 as YFSETQ. The CDR3 sequence: CASSLGSGGIYNEQFF. CDR3 bases: TGCGCCAGCAGCTTGGGATCGGGGGGTATCTACAATGAGCAGTTCTTC.

V usage is TRBV7-3 and J usage is TRBJ1-1, with 10 bases that match TRBD1. CDR1 and CDR2 (germline): SGHTA, FQGTGA. CDR3 length equals 15 residues. Unmatched junction bases numbered 3, after V lost 5 bases and J lost 0 bases. This chain's CDR3 is CASSPGTGVNTEAFF. The CDR3 DNA reads TGTGCCAGCAGCCCTGGGACAGGGGTGAACACTGAAGCTTTCTTT.

The rearrangement joins TRBV9 to TRBJ2-1; 7 nucleotides line up with TRBD2. This CDR3 is 15 amino acids long. V trimming: 3 bases; J trimming: 4 bases; junction bases outside the gene matches: 7. Germline CDR1 SGDLS, CDR2 YYNGEE. The CDR3 DNA reads TGTGCCAGCAGCGCAGGCGGGGGAATATACAATGAGCAGTTCTTC. Its translation is CASSAGGGIYNEQFF.

The table lists this clone with a few counts. V and J are TRBV6-1 and TRBJ2-2; tentatively, D is TRBD2 (6 bases). The V end lost 7 bases, the J end lost 5 bases, and 11 bases lay between the germline ends. CDR3 length: 13 residues. Germline V gene data show CDR1 as MNHNS and CDR2 as SASEGT. The CDR3 sequence is CASTPGGTGELFF. In DNA form, the CDR3 reads TGTGCCAGCACCCCTGGAGGGACCGGGGAGCTGTTTTTT.

The rearrangement links TRBV30 to TRBJ1-3; D is undetermined. Trimming shortened V by 2 bases and J by 4 bases, and 15 bases separated the two germline ends. The length of the CDR3 is 15 residues. Germline V gene lookup returns CDR1 GTSNPN and CDR2 SVGIG (reference sequence). CDR3 region: CAWSRMVGEGNTIYF. Here the CDR3 DNA reads TGTGCCTGGAGTCGTATGGTGGGCGAGGGAAACACCATATATTTT.

In this sample, this clone turned up once. This sequence joins TRBV15 and TRBJ2-1; 12 bases agree with TRBD2. The J segment lost 7 bases and the V segment lost 0 bases, leaving 7 bases of the junction unmatched. In germline, CDR1 is LNHNV, CDR2 YYDKDF (reference sequence). The CDR3 is 17 amino acids. The CDR3 sequence is CATSREWGGTSGNEQFF. In nucleotides, the CDR3 is TGTGCCACCAGCAGAGAGTGGGGGGGGACTAGCGGGAATGAGCAGTTCTTC.

The chain uses TRBV28 and TRBJ1-6; 8 bases agree with TRBD1. The CDR3 spans 14 residues. CDR1 MDHEN and CDR2 SYDVKM come from the germline V gene. J lost 9 bases, V lost 5 bases, and 6 bases had no gene match. CDR3 in DNA: TGTGCCAGCAGTCTACAGGGGGGGGGTTCACCCCTCCACTTT. Encoded protein: CASSLQGGGSPLHF.

The chain joins TRBV21-1 to TRBJ2-7; the D call TRBD2 from the table was never checked on the DNA. TRBV21-1 is shown as a pseudogene. This CDR3 contains 15 residues. CDR3 residues: CASSKRRQRSYEQYF. CDR3 in DNA: TGTGCCAGCAGCAAACGGAGGCAGAGGTCCTACGAGCAGTACTTC.

J is TRBJ1-6 and V is TRBV25-1; D perhaps matches TRBD1 (6 bases). V lost 1 base and J lost 11, with 15 bases in between. CDR1 and CDR2 (germline): MGHDK, SYGVNS. The CDR3 is 15 amino acids. The CDR3 region has the DNA TGTGCCAGCAGTGAATGGGGCAGGGGATGGGCACCCCTCCACTTT. This codes for CASSEWGRGWAPLHF.

This chain links TRBV6-4 with TRBJ1-2, with D unclear. Germline assignment: CDR1 MRHNA and CDR2 SNTAGT. Trimming removed 8 bases at V and 3 bases at J, with 13 bases between. The CDR3 spans 13 residues. CDR3: CASLYYGDYGYTF. In DNA form, the CDR3 reads TGTGCCAGCCTCTACTATGGTGACTATGGCTACACCTTC.

The chain joins TRBV10-3 to TRBJ1-1; 7 bases line up with TRBD1. V gave up 4 bases and J gave up 4 bases; unmatched junction bases: 9. CDR1 is ENHRY, CDR2 SYGVKD, per germline. The CDR3 is 15 residues long. Here the CDR3 DNA reads TGTGCCATCAGTGCGACAGGGATAGATAGCACTGAAGCTTTCTTT. Translating gives CAISATGIDSTEAFF.

The chain employs TRBV6-1 and TRBJ2-5, with D perhaps TRBD1 (5 bases). V was clipped by 6 bases and J by 0 bases, with 11 bases between them. Germline CDR1 is MNHNS and CDR2 is SASEGT. The CDR3 is made up of 14 amino acids. In DNA, the CDR3 is TGTGCCAGCAGCCCAGCAGGGTACCAAGAGACCCAGTACTTC. It encodes CASSPAGYQETQYF.

The rearrangement joins TRBV13 to TRBJ2-4; 12 bases line up with TRBD2. The germline CDR1 and CDR2 sequences are PRHDT and FYEKMQ (reference sequence). The CDR3 totals 14 residues. V lost 6 bases, J lost 6 bases, and 3 bases stayed unmatched. The CDR3: CASRAGLAGNIQYF. CDR3 DNA sequence: TGTGCCAGCAGGGCGGGACTAGCGGGAAACATTCAGTACTTC.